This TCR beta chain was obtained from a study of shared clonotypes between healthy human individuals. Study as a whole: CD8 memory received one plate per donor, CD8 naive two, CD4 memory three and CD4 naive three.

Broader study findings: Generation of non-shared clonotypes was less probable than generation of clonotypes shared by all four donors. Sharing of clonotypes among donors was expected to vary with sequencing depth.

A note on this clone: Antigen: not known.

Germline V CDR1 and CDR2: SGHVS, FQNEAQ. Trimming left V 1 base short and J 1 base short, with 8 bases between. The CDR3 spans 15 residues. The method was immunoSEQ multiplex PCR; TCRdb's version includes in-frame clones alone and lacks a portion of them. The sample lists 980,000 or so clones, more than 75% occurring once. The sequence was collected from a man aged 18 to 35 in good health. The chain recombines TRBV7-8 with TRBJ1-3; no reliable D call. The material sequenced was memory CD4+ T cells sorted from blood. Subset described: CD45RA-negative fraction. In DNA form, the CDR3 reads TGTGCCAGCAGCTTAGGGGTTTCGTCTGGAAACACCATATATTTT. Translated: CASSLGVSSGNTIYF.